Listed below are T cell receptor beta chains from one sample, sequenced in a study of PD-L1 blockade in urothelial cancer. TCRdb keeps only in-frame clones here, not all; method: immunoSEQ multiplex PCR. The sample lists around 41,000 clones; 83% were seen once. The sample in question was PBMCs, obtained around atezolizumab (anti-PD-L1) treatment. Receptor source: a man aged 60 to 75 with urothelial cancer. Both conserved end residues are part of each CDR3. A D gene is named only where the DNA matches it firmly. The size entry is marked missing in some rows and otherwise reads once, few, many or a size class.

CDR3aa: CASSTTSGTEAFF
CDR3nt: TGTGCCAGTAGTACAACGAGTGGCACTGAAGCTTTCTTT
v_gene: TRBV19
abundance: .
j_gene: TRBJ1-1
d_gene: .

CDR3aa: CASSLNPGTGNTEAFF
CDR3nt: TGTGCCAGCAGCTTAAACCCCGGGACAGGTAACACTGAAGCTTTCTTT
v_gene: TRBV7-3
abundance: .
j_gene: TRBJ1-1
d_gene: TRBD1

CDR3aa: CASSWGTSGGHNEQFF
CDR3nt: TGCGCCAGCAGCTGGGGGACTAGCGGGGGGCACAATGAGCAGTTCTTC
v_gene: TRBV5-1
abundance: .
j_gene: TRBJ2-1
d_gene: TRBD2

CDR3aa: CASSPAWEDNEQFF
CDR3nt: TGTGCCAGCAGTCCGGCCTGGGAGGACAATGAGCAGTTCTTC
v_gene: TRBV28
abundance: .
j_gene: TRBJ2-1
d_gene: .

CDR3aa: CASSLEASGYNEQFF
CDR3nt: TGTGCCAGCAGCTTGGAGGCTAGCGGGTACAATGAGCAGTTCTTC
v_gene: TRBV5-8
abundance: .
j_gene: TRBJ2-1
d_gene: TRBD2

CDR3aa: CAWSPGTDIDTQYF
CDR3nt: TGTGCCTGGAGCCCCGGGACAGATATAGATACGCAGTATTTT
v_gene: TRBV30
abundance: few
j_gene: TRBJ2-3
d_gene: TRBD1

CDR3aa: CASSLGLAGGYEQFF
CDR3nt: TGTGCCAGCAGTCTGGGACTAGCGGGGGGATATGAGCAGTTCTTC
v_gene: TRBV6-5
abundance: .
j_gene: TRBJ2-1
d_gene: TRBD2

CDR3aa: CASSQVAHTGELFF
CDR3nt: TGCGCCAGCAGCCAAGTGGCACACACCGGGGAGCTGTTTTTT
v_gene: TRBV4-1
abundance: few
j_gene: TRBJ2-2
d_gene: .

CDR3aa: CASSGTGAMNTEAFF
CDR3nt: TGTGCCAGCAGTGGGACAGGGGCCATGAACACTGAAGCTTTCTTT
v_gene: TRBV2
abundance: .
j_gene: TRBJ1-1
d_gene: TRBD1

CDR3aa: CASSEETSSYNEQFF
CDR3nt: TGCGCCAGCAGTGAGGAGACTAGCTCCTACAATGAGCAGTTCTTC
v_gene: TRBV10-2
abundance: .
j_gene: TRBJ2-1
d_gene: .

CDR3aa: CARGAWGTEAFF
CDR3nt: TGTGCCAGGGGAGCTTGGGGCACTGAAGCTTTCTTT
v_gene: TRBV2
abundance: .
j_gene: TRBJ1-1
d_gene: .

CDR3aa: CASSPVPRAFF
CDR3nt: TGTGCCAGCAGCCCCGTACCGAGGGCTTTCTTT
v_gene: TRBV2
abundance: .
j_gene: TRBJ1-1
d_gene: .

CDR3aa: CASGSVRPGELFF
CDR3nt: TGTGCCAGCGGCAGCGTAAGACCCGGGGAGCTGTTTTTT
v_gene: TRBV2
abundance: .
j_gene: TRBJ2-2
d_gene: .

CDR3aa: CASRREGNGYTF
CDR3nt: TGTGCCAGCAGACGGGAGGGAAATGGCTACACCTTC
v_gene: TRBV6-5
abundance: .
j_gene: TRBJ1-2
d_gene: .

CDR3aa: CASSQRQHEQFF
CDR3nt: TGTGCCAGTAGTCAAAGACAACATGAGCAGTTCTTC
v_gene: TRBV19
abundance: .
j_gene: TRBJ2-1
d_gene: .

CDR3aa: CAISDVARGITGELFF
CDR3nt: TGTGCCATCAGTGACGTGGCCAGGGGAATCACCGGGGAGCTGTTTTTT
v_gene: TRBV10-3
abundance: once
j_gene: TRBJ2-2
d_gene: .

CDR3aa: CASSLAASGGSRETQYF
CDR3nt: TGCGCCAGCAGCTTGGCGGCTAGCGGGGGAAGTCGGGAGACCCAGTACTTC
v_gene: TRBV5-1
abundance: .
j_gene: TRBJ2-5
d_gene: TRBD2

CDR3aa: CASSPDRDAGELFF
CDR3nt: TGTGCCAGCAGCCCGGACAGGGACGCCGGGGAGCTGTTTTTT
v_gene: TRBV5-8
abundance: .
j_gene: TRBJ2-2
d_gene: TRBD1

CDR3aa: CASITGTGAQQPQHF
CDR3nt: TGTGCCAGCATTACCGGGACAGGGGCTCAGCAGCCCCAGCATTTT
v_gene: TRBV6-1
abundance: .
j_gene: TRBJ1-5
d_gene: TRBD1

CDR3aa: CASSLGRGVGKLFF
CDR3nt: TGTGCCAGCAGCTTAGGCAGGGGGGTTGGGAAACTGTTTTTT
v_gene: TRBV7-6
abundance: .
j_gene: TRBJ1-4
d_gene: TRBD1

CDR3aa: CASSGTGNYGYTF
CDR3nt: TGTGCCAGCAGTGGGACAGGGAACTATGGCTACACCTTC
v_gene: TRBV2
abundance: .
j_gene: TRBJ1-2
d_gene: TRBD1

CDR3aa: CASSLSLGRGPEQYF
CDR3nt: TGTGCCAGCAGCTTGTCCCTCGGCAGGGGGCCCGAGCAGTACTTC
v_gene: TRBV5-4
abundance: .
j_gene: TRBJ2-7
d_gene: TRBD1

CDR3aa: CASSLVLAGGRMSTDTQYF
CDR3nt: TGTGCCAGCAGCTTGGTATTAGCGGGGGGAAGAATGAGCACAGATACGCAGTATTTT
v_gene: TRBV5-6
abundance: .
j_gene: TRBJ2-3
d_gene: TRBD2

CDR3aa: CAWRGHLQETQYF
CDR3nt: TGTGCCTGGAGGGGGCATCTCCAAGAGACCCAGTACTTC
v_gene: TRBV30
abundance: .
j_gene: TRBJ2-5
d_gene: .

CDR3aa: CASSPGRGEDEQFF
CDR3nt: TGTGCCAGCAGTCCAGGGCGGGGTGAAGATGAGCAGTTCTTC
v_gene: TRBV27
abundance: .
j_gene: TRBJ2-1
d_gene: .

CDR3aa: CASSESNGLSPLHF
CDR3nt: TGTGCCAGCAGTGAATCTAACGGGTTATCACCCCTCCACTTT
v_gene: TRBV2
abundance: .
j_gene: TRBJ1-6
d_gene: .

CDR3aa: CASRVQGGSYEQYF
CDR3nt: TGTGCCAGCAGGGTGCAGGGAGGATCCTACGAGCAGTACTTC
v_gene: TRBV6-1
abundance: few
j_gene: TRBJ2-7
d_gene: .

CDR3aa: CASSRQGSANEKLFF
CDR3nt: TGTGCCAGCAGCAGACAGGGGTCGGCTAATGAAAAACTGTTTTTT
v_gene: TRBV7-8
abundance: .
j_gene: TRBJ1-4
d_gene: TRBD1

CDR3aa: CAISELQGDTGELFF
CDR3nt: TGTGCCATCAGTGAACTTCAGGGGGACACCGGGGAGCTGTTTTTT
v_gene: TRBV10-3
abundance: .
j_gene: TRBJ2-2
d_gene: TRBD1

CDR3aa: CAWSVGAGLTTDTQYF
CDR3nt: TGTGCCTGGAGTGTAGGCGCGGGCCTAACCACAGATACGCAGTATTTT
v_gene: TRBV30
abundance: .
j_gene: TRBJ2-3
d_gene: .

CDR3aa: CASSFNPDRRISYGYTF
CDR3nt: TGCGCCAGCAGCTTTAACCCGGACAGGAGGATCTCCTATGGCTACACCTTC
v_gene: TRBV5-1
abundance: .
j_gene: TRBJ1-2
d_gene: TRBD1

CDR3aa: CASSESPSPQETQYF
CDR3nt: TGTGCCAGCAGTGAATCCCCTAGCCCCCAAGAGACCCAGTACTTC
v_gene: TRBV6-1
abundance: .
j_gene: TRBJ2-5
d_gene: .

CDR3aa: CASSPGGGDTDTQYF
CDR3nt: TGTGCCAGCTCACCAGGCGGCGGGGACACAGATACGCAGTATTTT
v_gene: TRBV18
abundance: .
j_gene: TRBJ2-3
d_gene: .

CDR3aa: CASSPTTEMNTEAFF
CDR3nt: TGTGCCAGCAGCCCGACGACAGAAATGAACACTGAAGCTTTCTTT
v_gene: TRBV7-9
abundance: few
j_gene: TRBJ1-1
d_gene: .

CDR3aa: CSVEDNGASPGGYTF
CDR3nt: TGCAGCGTTGAAGATAATGGGGCCAGCCCAGGGGGCTACACCTTC
v_gene: TRBV29-1
abundance: .
j_gene: TRBJ1-2
d_gene: .

CDR3aa: CASSTYDRLSTDTQYF
CDR3nt: TGTGCCAGCAGCACCTACGACAGGCTTAGCACAGATACGCAGTATTTT
v_gene: TRBV5-6
abundance: .
j_gene: TRBJ2-3
d_gene: .

CDR3aa: CASSQRGVEQYF
CDR3nt: TGTGCCAGCAGCCAGCGGGGAGTCGAGCAGTACTTC
v_gene: TRBV6-6
abundance: .
j_gene: TRBJ2-7
d_gene: TRBD2

CDR3aa: CASSLVAGAAYEQYF
CDR3nt: TGTGCCAGCAGCTTAGTTGCGGGGGCTGCCTACGAGCAGTACTTC
v_gene: TRBV7-2
abundance: .
j_gene: TRBJ2-7
d_gene: .

CDR3aa: CASAPTGFNSPLHF
CDR3nt: TGTGCCAGCGCGCCGACAGGGTTTAATTCACCCCTCCACTTT
v_gene: TRBV6-5
abundance: once
j_gene: TRBJ1-6
d_gene: TRBD1

CDR3aa: CASSLWRGQDTQYF
CDR3nt: TGTGCCAGCAGTTTATGGAGGGGGCAAGATACGCAGTATTTT
v_gene: TRBV27
abundance: .
j_gene: TRBJ2-3
d_gene: .

CDR3aa: CASSRGQGDEQFF
CDR3nt: TGTGCCAGCAGTCGAGGACAGGGCGATGAGCAGTTCTTC
v_gene: TRBV6-5
abundance: .
j_gene: TRBJ2-1
d_gene: TRBD1

CDR3aa: CASSPATGANYGYTF
CDR3nt: TGTGCCAGCTCACCAGCGACAGGAGCTAACTATGGCTACACCTTC
v_gene: TRBV18
abundance: .
j_gene: TRBJ1-2
d_gene: .

CDR3aa: CASGQGAGEKLFF
CDR3nt: TGTGCCAGCGGACAGGGGGCGGGGGAAAAACTGTTTTTT
v_gene: TRBV27
abundance: .
j_gene: TRBJ1-4
d_gene: TRBD1

CDR3aa: CASSQWRLAGVNTDTQYF
CDR3nt: TGCGCCAGCAGCCAATGGAGACTAGCGGGCGTTAACACAGATACGCAGTATTTT
v_gene: TRBV4-1
abundance: .
j_gene: TRBJ2-3
d_gene: TRBD2

CDR3aa: CASSLGGGGAWNSPLHF
CDR3nt: TGTGCCAGCAGCCTGGGTGGAGGGGGCGCCTGGAATTCACCCCTCCACTTT
v_gene: TRBV5-4
abundance: few
j_gene: TRBJ1-6
d_gene: TRBD1